This T cell receptor beta chain was observed in a study of T cells expressing NK-cell markers. About the research overall: Investigators obtained TCR beta repertoires from sorted CD3+CD56+NKG2C+, CD3+CD56+NKG2C- and CD3+CD56-NKG2C+ T cells. Study-level findings and limits: In several donors, dominant clonotypes made up 28.3-60.1% of CD3+CD56-NKG2C+ cells.

Remarks on this clonotype: No antigen is known for it.

TCRdb re-called the 5' RACE reads and gives one entry per CDR3 protein, without DNA. The sample is made up of some 600,000 distinct CDR3 sequences, and the top ten hold 3.5% to 4.5% of it. The CDR3 length is 16 residues. CDR1 MNHEY and CDR2 SMNVEV come from the germline V gene (reference sequence). The sequence derives from a man aged 18 to 29 in good health. The sample comprised blood T cells: a sorted CD56 or NKG2C T cell subset, CD4+ or CD8+ T cells, or bulk PBMC T cells (not recorded which). The chain uses TRBV27 and TRBJ2-1; no DNA is available, so the TRBD2 call from TCRdb remains unchecked. CDR3 in amino acids: CASRGSGIPQGNEQFF.